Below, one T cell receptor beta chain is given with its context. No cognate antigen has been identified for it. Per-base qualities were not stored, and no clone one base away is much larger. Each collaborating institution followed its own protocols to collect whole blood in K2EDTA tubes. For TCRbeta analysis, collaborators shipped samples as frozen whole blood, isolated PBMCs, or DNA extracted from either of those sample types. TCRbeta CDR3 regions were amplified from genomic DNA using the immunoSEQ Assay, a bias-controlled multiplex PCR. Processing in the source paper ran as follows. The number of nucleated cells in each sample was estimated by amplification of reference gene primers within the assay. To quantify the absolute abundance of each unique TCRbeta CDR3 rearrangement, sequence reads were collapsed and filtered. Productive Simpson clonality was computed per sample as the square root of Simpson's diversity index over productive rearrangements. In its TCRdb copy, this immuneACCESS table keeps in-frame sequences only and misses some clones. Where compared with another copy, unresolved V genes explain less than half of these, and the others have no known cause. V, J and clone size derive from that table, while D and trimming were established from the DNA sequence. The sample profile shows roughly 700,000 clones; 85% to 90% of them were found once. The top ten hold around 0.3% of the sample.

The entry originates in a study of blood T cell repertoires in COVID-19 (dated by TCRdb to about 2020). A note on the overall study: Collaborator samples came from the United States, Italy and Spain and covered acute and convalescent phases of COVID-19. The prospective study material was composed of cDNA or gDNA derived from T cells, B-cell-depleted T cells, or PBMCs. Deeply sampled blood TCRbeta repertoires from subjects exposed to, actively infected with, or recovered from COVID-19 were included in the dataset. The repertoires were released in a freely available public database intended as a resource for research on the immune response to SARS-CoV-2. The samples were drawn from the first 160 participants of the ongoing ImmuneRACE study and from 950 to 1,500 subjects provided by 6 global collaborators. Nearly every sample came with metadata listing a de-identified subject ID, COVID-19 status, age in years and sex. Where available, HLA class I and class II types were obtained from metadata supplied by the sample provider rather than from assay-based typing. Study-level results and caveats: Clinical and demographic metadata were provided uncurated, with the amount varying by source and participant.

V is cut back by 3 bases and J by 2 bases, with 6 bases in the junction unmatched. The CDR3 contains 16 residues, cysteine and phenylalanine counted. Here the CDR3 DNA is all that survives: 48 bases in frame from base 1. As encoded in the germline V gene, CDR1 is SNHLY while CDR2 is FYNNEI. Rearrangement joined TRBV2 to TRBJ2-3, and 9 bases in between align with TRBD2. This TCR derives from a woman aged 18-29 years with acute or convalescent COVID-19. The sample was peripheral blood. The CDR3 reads CASSDSGGGVTDTQYF. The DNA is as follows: TGTGCCAGCAGTGATTCCGGCGGGGGGGTCACAGATACGCAGTATTTT. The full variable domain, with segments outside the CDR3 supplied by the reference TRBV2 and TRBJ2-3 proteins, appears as EPEVTQTPSHQVTQMGQEVILRCVPISNHLYFYWYRQILGQKVEFLVSFYNNEISEKSEIFDDQFSVERPDGSNFTLKIRSTKLEDSAMYFCASSDSGGGVTDTQYFGPGTRLTVL.